The 19 T cell receptor beta chains below come from one sample, sequenced in a study of high-grade serous ovarian cancer treatment subgroups. Assay: immunoSEQ multiplex PCR; the TCRdb copy retains only in-frame clones and omits some. The sample consists of 4,500 to 6,000 clones, 66% of them appearing once. Tumor samples were obtained before definitive surgery or chemotherapy. Material: tumor tissue. The receptor set was obtained from a human donor with high-grade serous ovarian cancer.

This sequence joins TRBV23-1 and TRBJ2-5, with D possibly being TRBD2 (7 bases). TRBV23-1 is identified as an open reading frame with a role that is uncertain. Trimming stripped 9 bases from V and 5 bases from J, with 13 bases between. CDR3 size: 12 residues. CDR3 loop: CASQGRGETQYF. In DNA, the CDR3 is TGCGCCAGTCAGGGGAGGGGTGAGACCCAGTACTTC.

The genes are TRBV19 and TRBJ2-5; no reliable D call. CDR3 size: 13 residues. CDR1 and CDR2 from the germline V gene are LNHDA and SQIVND (reference sequence). Trimming pared 5 bases from V and 1 base from J, leaving 8 bases between. The CDR3 nucleotides read TGTGCCAGTAGTCCCAGGTTCCAAGAGACCCAGTACTTC. This gives the protein CASSPRFQETQYF.

The V gene is TRBV6-5, the J gene TRBJ2-7; D perhaps matches TRBD2 (6 bases). CDR1 and CDR2 (germline): MNHEY, SVGAGI. CDR3 length: 12 residues. The ends were cut back, 0 bases at V and 7 bases at J, with 7 bases in the middle. CDR3 coding DNA: TGTGCCAGCAGTTACTCGAGCGGGGAGCAGTACTTC. Residues: CASSYSSGEQYF.

The CDR3 is CASSLAPTVSYEQYF. The CDR3 coding sequence is TGTGCCAGCAGCTTAGCCCCGACAGTATCCTACGAGCAGTACTTC. The chain joins TRBV7-9 to TRBJ2-7; possibly TRBD1 for D (5 bases). Germline lookup yields CDR1 SEHNR and CDR2 FQNEAQ (reference sequence). Trimming removed 0 bases from V and 1 base from J, with 10 bases in between. This CDR3 spans 15 amino acids.

This clone was observed a few times. CDR3: CASSPLRGVNTEAFF. The CDR3 DNA is TGTGCCAGCTCACCGCTGAGGGGTGTGAACACTGAAGCTTTCTTT. The chain couples TRBV18 to TRBJ1-1, with D possibly being TRBD1 (5 bases). Germline CDR1 reads KGHSH; CDR2 reads LQKENI. The length of the CDR3 is 15 residues. Between the trimmed V and J ends, which lost 3 bases and 0 bases, there was a span of 11 bases.

V and J are TRBV6-1 and TRBJ1-5; D is undetermined. The V end was cut by 9 bases, the J end by 0 bases, with 9 bases between. The CDR3 is made up of 13 amino acids. Germline-derived CDR1 and CDR2 are MNHNS and SASEGT. CDR3 amino acids: CASLHNSNQPQHF. The CDR3, as DNA: TGTGCCAGTCTACATAATAGCAATCAGCCCCAGCATTTT.

This clone has a single count. This rearrangement joins TRBV14 to TRBJ2-7; D gene unclear. The CDR3 loop spans 13 amino acids. V lost 3 bases, J lost 6 bases, and 12 bases lay in between. CDR1 SGHDN and CDR2 FVKESK come from the germline V gene. CDR3 in amino acids: CASSHHSLLEQYF. The CDR3 DNA is TGTGCCAGCAGCCATCACTCCCTTCTCGAGCAGTACTTC.

V gene TRBV5-6 combines with J gene TRBJ1-5; the D gene is possibly TRBD1 (6 bases). V was clipped by 4 bases and J by 7 bases, with 12 bases between them. CDR1 is SGHDT, CDR2 YYEEEE, per germline. This CDR3 region has 13 residues. The CDR3 nucleotides read TGTGCCAGCAGCGAACAAGGGGGGCAGCCCCAGCATTTT. This translates into CASSEQGGQPQHF.

The chain couples TRBV2 to TRBJ1-2, with 9 nucleotides matching TRBD1. V shed 8 bases, J shed 5 bases, and the junction held 0 bases outside the gene matches. The length of the CDR3 is 11 residues. The germline CDR1 and CDR2 sequences are SNHLY and FYNNEI. This CDR3 reads CASGTGYGYTF. CDR3 coding DNA: TGTGCCAGCGGGACAGGGTATGGCTACACCTTC. The entire variable domain, with the rest obtained from reference TRBV2 and TRBJ1-2, is as follows: EPEVTQTPSHQVTQMGQEVILRCVPISNHLYFYWYRQILGQKVEFLVSFYNNEISEKSEIFDDQFSVERPDGSNFTLKIRSTKLEDSAMYFCASGTGYGYTFGSGTRLTVV.

This chain connects TRBV7-3 to TRBJ2-7, with unresolved D. Trimming took off 5 bases at V and 3 bases at J, with 11 bases between the two ends. The CDR3 has 13 residues. Germline V CDR1 and CDR2: SGHTA, FQGTGA. The CDR3 coding sequence is TGTGCCAGCAGCCCCCGACCGGACTACGAGCAGTACTTC. Protein product: CASSPRPDYEQYF.

The J gene is TRBJ1-1, the V gene TRBV29-1; possibly TRBD1 for D (5 bases). Looked up from germline, CDR1 is SQVTM and CDR2 is ANQGSEA. There are 14 residues in the CDR3. Trimming cost V 7 bases and J 7 bases, with 22 bases left between them. In DNA form, the CDR3 reads TGCAGCGCGGGGGGGAAGACGGGACGGGGTGAAGCTTTCTTT. This gives the protein CSAGGKTGRGEAFF.

CDR3 nucleotide sequence: TGTGCCAGCAGGGAAACGGGCTCCTACGAGCAGTACTTC. It encodes CASRETGSYEQYF. The V and J genes are TRBV6-6 and TRBJ2-7; D ambiguous. The V end lost 6 bases, the J end lost 0 bases, and 9 bases lay between the germline ends. CDR1 is MNHNY and CDR2 is SVGAGI in the germline V gene (reference sequence). This CDR3 has 13 amino acids.

The rearrangement links TRBV2 to TRBJ1-2; D unresolved. Germline V gene sequence: CDR1 SNHLY, CDR2 FYNNEI. The germline V and J ends were trimmed by 1 base and 4 bases, with 13 bases remaining between them. The CDR3 runs to 15 residues. In nucleotides, the CDR3 is TGTGCCAGCAGTGAAGTTAGGGAGTCGAGCTATGGCTACACCTTC. This encodes CASSEVRESSYGYTF.

The CDR3 spells CASGYRAGELFF. The CDR3 region has the DNA TGTGCCAGCGGATACAGGGCCGGGGAGCTGTTTTTT. The rearrangement uses TRBV6-5 and TRBJ2-2; possible D gene TRBD1, 6 bases. The CDR3 loop spans 12 amino acids. Germline V lookup: CDR1 MNHEY, CDR2 SVGAGI. V lost 8 bases and J lost 6, with 10 bases in between.

The chain carries TRBV7-2 and TRBJ1-4, with D possibly being TRBD1 (5 bases). Per germline, CDR1 SGHTA and CDR2 FQGNSA. V shed 1 base and J shed 7 bases, with 13 bases lying between them. The CDR3 spans 15 residues. CDR3 sequence reads: CASSLVAGVVEKLFF. The CDR3 DNA is TGTGCCAGCAGCTTAGTCGCGGGGGTGGTTGAAAAACTGTTTTTT.

This chain joins TRBV5-1 and TRBJ2-3, with D possibly TRBD1 on 5 matching bases. The CDR3 sequence is 14 residues long. Germline values: CDR1 SGHRS, CDR2 YFSETQ. Trimming removed 5 bases at V and 2 bases at J, with 12 bases between. The CDR3: CASRLQGYTDTQYF. The CDR3 bases are TGCGCCAGCAGACTTCAGGGTTACACAGATACGCAGTATTTT.

J is TRBJ2-7 and V is TRBV29-1; TRBD1 aligns across 11 bases. CDR3 length: 15 residues. Germline trimming cut 4 bases from V and 2 bases from J; bases unmatched to any gene: 7. The germline gives CDR1 SQVTM, CDR2 ANQGSEA. This CDR3 is CSVATWGQGAYEQYF. The DNA of the CDR3 is TGCAGCGTTGCGACCTGGGGACAGGGGGCCTACGAGCAGTACTTC.

The CDR3 DNA reads TGTGCCAGCAGTGAAAGTGCGGTATTCTTCTACACCTTC. Residues: CASSESAVFFYTF. The chain couples TRBV6-1 to TRBJ1-2; no clear D. The CDR3 spans 13 residues. V gave up 2 bases and J gave up 10 bases, with 14 bases separating them. Germline values: CDR1 MNHNS, CDR2 SASEGT.

The rearrangement uses TRBV4-1 and TRBJ1-2; D uncertain. Trimming pared 7 bases from V and 6 bases from J, leaving 18 bases between. Germline V gives CDR1 MGHRA, CDR2 YSYEKL. The CDR3 runs 14 residues. CDR3 coding DNA: TGCGCCAGCACCCCAACAATATGGGCTGATGGCTACACCTTC. Protein product: CASTPTIWADGYTF.